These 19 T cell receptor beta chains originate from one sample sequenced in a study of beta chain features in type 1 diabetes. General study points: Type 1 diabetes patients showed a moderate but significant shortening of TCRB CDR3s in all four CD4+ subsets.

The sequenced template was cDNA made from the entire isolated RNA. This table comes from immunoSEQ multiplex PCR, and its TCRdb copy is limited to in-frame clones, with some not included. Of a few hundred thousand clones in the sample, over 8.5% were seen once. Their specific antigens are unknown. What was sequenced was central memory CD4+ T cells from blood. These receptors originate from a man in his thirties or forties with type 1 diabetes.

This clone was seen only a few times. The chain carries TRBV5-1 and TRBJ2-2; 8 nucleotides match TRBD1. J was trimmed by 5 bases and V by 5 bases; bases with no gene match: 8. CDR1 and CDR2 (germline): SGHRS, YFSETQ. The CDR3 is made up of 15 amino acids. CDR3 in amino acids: CASSPGQENTGELFF. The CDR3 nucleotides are TGCGCCAGCAGTCCGGGACAGGAGAATACCGGGGAGCTGTTTTTT.

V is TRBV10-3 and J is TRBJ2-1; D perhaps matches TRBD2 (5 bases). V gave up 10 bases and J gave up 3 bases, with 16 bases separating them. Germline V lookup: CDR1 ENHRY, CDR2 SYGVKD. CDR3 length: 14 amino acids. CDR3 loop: CASIGGRNYNEQFF. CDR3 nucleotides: TGTGCCAGCATCGGCGGGCGCAACTACAATGAGCAGTTCTTC.

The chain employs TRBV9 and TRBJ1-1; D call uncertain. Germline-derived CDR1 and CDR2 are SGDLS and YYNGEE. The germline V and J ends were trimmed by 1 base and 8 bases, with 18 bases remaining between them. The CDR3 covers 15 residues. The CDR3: CASSVHEAGVTEAFF. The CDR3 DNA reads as TGTGCCAGCAGCGTACACGAGGCCGGGGTCACGGAAGCTTTCTTT.

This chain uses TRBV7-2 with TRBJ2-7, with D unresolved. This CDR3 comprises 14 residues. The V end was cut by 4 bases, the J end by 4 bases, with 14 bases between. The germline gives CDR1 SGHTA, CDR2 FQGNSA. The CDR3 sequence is CASSSQPGFYEQYF. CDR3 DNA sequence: TGTGCCAGCAGCTCTCAGCCGGGCTTTTACGAGCAGTACTTC.

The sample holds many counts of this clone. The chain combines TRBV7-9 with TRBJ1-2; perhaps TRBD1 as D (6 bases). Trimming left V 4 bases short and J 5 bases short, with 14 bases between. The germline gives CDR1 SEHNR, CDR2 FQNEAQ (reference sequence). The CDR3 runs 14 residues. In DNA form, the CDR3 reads TGTGCCAGCAGCTCCTCGGGACAAGATTATGGCTACACCTTC. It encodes CASSSSGQDYGYTF.

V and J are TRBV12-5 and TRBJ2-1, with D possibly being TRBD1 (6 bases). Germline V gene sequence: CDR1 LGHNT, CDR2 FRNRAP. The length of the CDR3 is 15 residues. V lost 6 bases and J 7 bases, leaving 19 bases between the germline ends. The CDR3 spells CASGGTGLGSNEQFF. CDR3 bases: TGTGCTAGTGGGGGTACAGGGTTGGGTAGTAATGAGCAGTTCTTC.

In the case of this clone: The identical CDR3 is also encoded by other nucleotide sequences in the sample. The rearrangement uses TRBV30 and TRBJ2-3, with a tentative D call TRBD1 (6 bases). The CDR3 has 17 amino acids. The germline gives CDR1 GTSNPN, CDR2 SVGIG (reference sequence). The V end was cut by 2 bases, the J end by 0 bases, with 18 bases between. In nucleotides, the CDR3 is TGTGCCTGGAGTATTGACAGGATGAGAACTAGCACAGATACGCAGTATTTT. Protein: CAWSIDRMRTSTDTQYF.

The CDR3 bases are TGCGCCAGCAGGCTAAGGTATACGCAGTATTTT. This gives the protein CASRLRYTQYF. This chain uses TRBV5-1 with TRBJ2-3; no firm D call. From germline, CDR1 is SGHRS and CDR2 YFSETQ. The CDR3 is made up of 11 amino acids. The ends were cut back, 5 bases at V and 7 bases at J, with 8 bases in the middle.

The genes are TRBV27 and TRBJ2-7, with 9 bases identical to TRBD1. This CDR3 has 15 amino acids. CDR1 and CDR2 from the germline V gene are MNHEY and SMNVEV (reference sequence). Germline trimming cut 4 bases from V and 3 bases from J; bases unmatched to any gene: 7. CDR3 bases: TGTGCCAGCAGTTGGCCGGGACAGGGAATCTACGAGCAGTACTTC. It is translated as CASSWPGQGIYEQYF.

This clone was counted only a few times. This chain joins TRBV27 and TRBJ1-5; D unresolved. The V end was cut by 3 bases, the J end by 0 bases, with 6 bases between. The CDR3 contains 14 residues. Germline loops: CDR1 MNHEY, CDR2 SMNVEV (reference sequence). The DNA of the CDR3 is TGTGCCAGCAGTTTGTCCGATAGCAATCAGCCCCAGCATTTT. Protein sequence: CASSLSDSNQPQHF.

The CDR3, as DNA: TGTGCCAGCAGTGAAGTTCAGTCAGGGGCCGGGGAGACCCAGTACTTC. Its protein product is CASSEVQSGAGETQYF. The rearrangement uses TRBV6-1 and TRBJ2-5, with D perhaps matching TRBD1 (6 bases). The V end lost 1 base, the J end lost 5 bases, and 17 bases lay between the germline ends. CDR1 is MNHNS and CDR2 is SASEGT in the germline V gene. The CDR3 is made up of 16 amino acids.

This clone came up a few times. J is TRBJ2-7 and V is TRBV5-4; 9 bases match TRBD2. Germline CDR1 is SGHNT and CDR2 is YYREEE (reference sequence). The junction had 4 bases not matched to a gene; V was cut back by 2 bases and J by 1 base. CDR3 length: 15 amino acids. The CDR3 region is CASSFPSGTSYEQYF. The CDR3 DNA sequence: TGTGCCAGCAGCTTCCCTAGCGGGACGTCCTACGAGCAGTACTTC.

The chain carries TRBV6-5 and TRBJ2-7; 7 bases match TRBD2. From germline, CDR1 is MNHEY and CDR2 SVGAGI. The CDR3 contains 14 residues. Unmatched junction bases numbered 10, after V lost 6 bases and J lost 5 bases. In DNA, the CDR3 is TGTGCCAGCAGCTACATAGCGGGTTGGAACGAGCAGTACTTC. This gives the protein CASSYIAGWNEQYF.

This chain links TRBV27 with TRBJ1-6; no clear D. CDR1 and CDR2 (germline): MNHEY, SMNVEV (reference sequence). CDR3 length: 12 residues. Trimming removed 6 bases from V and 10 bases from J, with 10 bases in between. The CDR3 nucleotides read TGTGCCAGCAGGCAGGAGGAATCACCCCTCCACTTT. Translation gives CASRQEESPLHF.

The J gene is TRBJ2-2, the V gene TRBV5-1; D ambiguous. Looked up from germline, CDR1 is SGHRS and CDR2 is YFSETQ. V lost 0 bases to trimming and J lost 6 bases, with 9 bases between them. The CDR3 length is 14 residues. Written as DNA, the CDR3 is TGCGCCAGCAGCTTGGACTACCATCCCGGGGAGCTGTTTTTT. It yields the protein CASSLDYHPGELFF.

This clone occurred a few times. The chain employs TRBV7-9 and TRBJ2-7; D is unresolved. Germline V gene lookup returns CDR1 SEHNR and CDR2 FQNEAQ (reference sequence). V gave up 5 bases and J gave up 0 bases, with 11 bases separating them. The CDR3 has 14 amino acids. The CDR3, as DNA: TGTGCCAGCAGCCCCGAAGAGCTCTCCTACGAGCAGTACTTC. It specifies CASSPEELSYEQYF.

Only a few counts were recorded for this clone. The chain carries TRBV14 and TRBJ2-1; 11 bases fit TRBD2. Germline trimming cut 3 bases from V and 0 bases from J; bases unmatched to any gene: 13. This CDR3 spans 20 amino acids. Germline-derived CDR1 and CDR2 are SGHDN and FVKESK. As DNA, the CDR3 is TGTGCCAGCAGCCACGCCGGGACTAGCGGTACCCGAAGCTCCTACAATGAGCAGTTCTTC. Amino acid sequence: CASSHAGTSGTRSSYNEQFF.

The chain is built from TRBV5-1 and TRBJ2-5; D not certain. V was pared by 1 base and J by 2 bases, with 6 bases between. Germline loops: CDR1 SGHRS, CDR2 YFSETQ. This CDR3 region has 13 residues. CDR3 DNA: TGCGCCAGCAGCTTGTTGCTGCAAGAGACCCAGTACTTC. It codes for CASSLLLQETQYF.

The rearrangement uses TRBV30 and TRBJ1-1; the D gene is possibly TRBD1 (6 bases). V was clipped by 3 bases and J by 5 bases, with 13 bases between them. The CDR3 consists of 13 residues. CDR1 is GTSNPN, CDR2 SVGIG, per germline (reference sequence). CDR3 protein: CAWSLDRGTEAFF. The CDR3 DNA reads TGTGCCTGGAGCTTAGATAGGGGGACTGAAGCTTTCTTT.